The entry that follows covers one T cell receptor beta chain sequence. Its antigen remains unidentified. Each single cDNA molecule received a unique molecular identifier. TCRdb reprocessed the 5' RACE reads via MiXCR and lists one record per CDR3 protein. The sample consists of 40,000 to 55,000 distinct CDR3 sequences, roughly an eighth of them appearing once. This record belongs to a study of early T cells in non-severe SARS-CoV-2 infection. Study-level background: Unpaired chains resulted from sequencing bulk RNA of unsorted whole blood. Study results and caveats: Database matching using VDJdb favored anti-spike CD8 responses, with private and CD4 specificities left missing.

Trimming left V 6 bases short and J 4 bases short, with 16 bases between. CDR1 is MDHEN and CDR2 is SYDVKM in the germline V gene. This CDR3 is 15 amino acids long. Source material: whole blood. The chain combines TRBV28 with TRBJ1-5; D gene ambiguous. This TCR derives from an adult who was a healthcare worker with PCR-confirmed SARS-CoV-2 infection or an uninfected control (not recorded which). CDR3 residues: CASRPPEASNQPQHF. The CDR3, as DNA: TGTGCCAGCAGGCCCCCGGAAGCGTCGAATCAGCCCCAGCATTTT. The full variable domain, with the rest looked up from reference TRBV28 and TRBJ1-5, is DVKVTQSSRYLVKRTGEKVFLECVQDMDHENMFWYRQDPGLGLRLIYFSYDVKMKEKGDIPEGYSVSREKKERFSLILESASTNQTSMYLCASRPPEASNQPQHFGDGTRLSIL.